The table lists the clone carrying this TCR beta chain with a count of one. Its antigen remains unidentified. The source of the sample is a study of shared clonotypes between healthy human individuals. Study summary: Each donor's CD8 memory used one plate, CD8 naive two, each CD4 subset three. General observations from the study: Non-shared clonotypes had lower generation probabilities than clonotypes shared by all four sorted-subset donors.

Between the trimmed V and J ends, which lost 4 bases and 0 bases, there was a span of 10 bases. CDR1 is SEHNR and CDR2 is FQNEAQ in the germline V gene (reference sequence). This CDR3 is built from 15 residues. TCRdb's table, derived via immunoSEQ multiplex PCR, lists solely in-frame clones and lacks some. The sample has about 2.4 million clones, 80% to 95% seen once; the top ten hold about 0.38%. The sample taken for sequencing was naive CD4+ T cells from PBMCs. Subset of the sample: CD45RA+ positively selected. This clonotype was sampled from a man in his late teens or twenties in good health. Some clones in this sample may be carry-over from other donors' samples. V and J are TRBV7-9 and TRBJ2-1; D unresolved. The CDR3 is CASSYRRSSYNEQFF. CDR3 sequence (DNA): TGTGCCAGCAGCTATAGACGGAGCTCCTACAATGAGCAGTTCTTC.